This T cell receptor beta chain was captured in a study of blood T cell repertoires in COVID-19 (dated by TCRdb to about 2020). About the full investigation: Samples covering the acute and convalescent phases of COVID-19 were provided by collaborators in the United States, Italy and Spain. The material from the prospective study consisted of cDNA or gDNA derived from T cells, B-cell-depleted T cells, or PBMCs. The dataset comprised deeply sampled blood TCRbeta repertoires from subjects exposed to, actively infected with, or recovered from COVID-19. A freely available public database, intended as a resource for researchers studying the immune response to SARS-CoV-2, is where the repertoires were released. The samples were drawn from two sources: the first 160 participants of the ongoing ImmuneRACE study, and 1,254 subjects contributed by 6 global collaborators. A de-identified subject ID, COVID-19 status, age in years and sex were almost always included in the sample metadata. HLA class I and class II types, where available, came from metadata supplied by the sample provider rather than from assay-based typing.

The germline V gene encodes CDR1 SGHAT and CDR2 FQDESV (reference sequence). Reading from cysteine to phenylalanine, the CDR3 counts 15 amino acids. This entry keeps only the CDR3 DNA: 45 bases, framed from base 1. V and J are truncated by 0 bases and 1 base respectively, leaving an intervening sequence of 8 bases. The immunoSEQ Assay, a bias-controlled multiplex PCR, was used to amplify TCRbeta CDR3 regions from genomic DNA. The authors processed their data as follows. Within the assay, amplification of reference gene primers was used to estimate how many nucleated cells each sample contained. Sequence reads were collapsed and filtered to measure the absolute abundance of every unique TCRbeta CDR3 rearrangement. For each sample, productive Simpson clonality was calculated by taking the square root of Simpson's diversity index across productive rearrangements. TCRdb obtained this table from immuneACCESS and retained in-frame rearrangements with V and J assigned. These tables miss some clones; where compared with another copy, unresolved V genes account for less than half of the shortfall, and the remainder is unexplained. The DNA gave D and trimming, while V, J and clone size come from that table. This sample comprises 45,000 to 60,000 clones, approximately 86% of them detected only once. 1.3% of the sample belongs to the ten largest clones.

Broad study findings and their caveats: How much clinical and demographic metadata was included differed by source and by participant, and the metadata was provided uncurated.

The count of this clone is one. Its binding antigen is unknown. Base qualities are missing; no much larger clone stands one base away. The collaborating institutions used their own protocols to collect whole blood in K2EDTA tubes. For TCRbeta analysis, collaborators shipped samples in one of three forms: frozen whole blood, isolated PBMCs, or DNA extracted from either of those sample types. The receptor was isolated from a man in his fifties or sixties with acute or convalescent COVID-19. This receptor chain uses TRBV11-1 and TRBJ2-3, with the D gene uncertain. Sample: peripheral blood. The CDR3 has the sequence CASSLAPGRTDTQYF. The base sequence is TGTGCCAGCAGCTTAGCGCCAGGCCGCACAGATACGCAGTATTTT.